The text below deals with one T cell receptor beta chain. Looked up from germline, CDR1 is MNHNS and CDR2 is SASEGT. The CDR3 loop spans 14 amino acids. Trimming pared 5 bases from V and 0 bases from J, leaving 11 bases between. The data are from a study of regulatory T cells in long-lasting Graves disease. Construction of the TCR beta libraries employed iRepertoire HTBI primers in conjunction with Arm-PCR of CDR3 regions. TCRdb re-derived calls from the multiplex PCR reads in MiXCR, one entry per CDR3 protein. The sample lists about 430,000 distinct CDR3 sequences, roughly a fifth occurring once. Time point given: persistent/refractory GD, antithyroid drugs over 5 years with positive TRAb. After RNA was extracted from PBMCs, the TCR library was made from it.

This chain links TRBV6-1 with TRBJ2-7, with a weak D call TRBD2 (5 bases). The clonotype comes from a female donor with Graves disease. Sequenced here: peripheral blood mononuclear cells (PBMCs), sampled when the disease was refractory, from a patient treated with antithyroid drugs. The CDR3 DNA sequence: TGTGCCAGCAGTCCCGGGGTCCCCTCCTACGAGCAGTACTTC. Translated: CASSPGVPSYEQYF.